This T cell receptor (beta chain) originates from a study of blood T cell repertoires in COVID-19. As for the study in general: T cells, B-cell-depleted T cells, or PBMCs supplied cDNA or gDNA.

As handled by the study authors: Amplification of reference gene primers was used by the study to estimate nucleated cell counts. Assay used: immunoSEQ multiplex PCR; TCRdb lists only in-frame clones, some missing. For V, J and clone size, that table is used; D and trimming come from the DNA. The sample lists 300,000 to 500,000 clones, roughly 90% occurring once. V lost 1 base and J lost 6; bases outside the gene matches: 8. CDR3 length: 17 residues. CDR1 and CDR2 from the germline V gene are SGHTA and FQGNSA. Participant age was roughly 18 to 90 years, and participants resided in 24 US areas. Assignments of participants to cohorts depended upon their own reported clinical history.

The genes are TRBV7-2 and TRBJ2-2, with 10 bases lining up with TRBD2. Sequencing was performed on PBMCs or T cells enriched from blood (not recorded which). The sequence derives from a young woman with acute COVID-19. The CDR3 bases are TGTGCCAGCAGCTTAGTTCGTCTAGCGGGGGCAGCCGGGGAGCTGTTTTTT. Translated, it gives CASSLVRLAGAAGELFF.